A selection of T cell receptor beta chains follows, all from one sample in a study of cytotoxic CD8 clonotypes in ibrutinib-treated CLL. Profiled with immunoSEQ multiplex PCR; TCRdb holds only in-frame clones, not every one. This table holds 65,000 to 85,000 clones, around four fifths found once. The specimen comprised PBMCs, sampled after 24 months of ibrutinib treatment. Receptors originate from a human donor with chronic lymphocytic leukemia. Each CDR3 is given with its conserved first and last residue. The D gene is left open where the match is weak. Rows may omit the clone size; those that give it use once, few, many or a size class.

j_call v_call clone_size d_call cdr3_length cdr3_aa cdr3_nt
TRBJ2-7 TRBV5-1 once TRBD2 15 CASTPDSGGSYEQYF TGCGCCAGCACTCCGGACTCGGGGGGCTCCTACGAGCAGTACTTC
TRBJ1-3 TRBV28 - TRBD1 16 CASSLPANRGGNTIYF TGTGCCAGCAGTTTACCCGCTAACAGGGGTGGAAACACCATATATTTT
TRBJ2-2 TRBV7-2 - TRBD2 15 CASRLTSGPTGELFF TGTGCCAGCAGACTGACTAGCGGACCCACCGGGGAGCTGTTTTTT
TRBJ2-7 TRBV5-6 - - 14 CASSLWFGAYEQYF TGTGCCAGCAGCCTGTGGTTCGGGGCTTACGAGCAGTACTTC
TRBJ2-3 TRBV5-6 - - 14 CASSSTSRRGTQYF TGTGCCAGCAGCTCAACCAGCCGACGGGGTACGCAGTATTTT
TRBJ2-1 TRBV25-1 - TRBD2 16 CASSEPTGGTINEQFF TGTGCCAGCAGTGAACCCACGGGGGGAACGATCAATGAGCAGTTCTTC
TRBJ1-3 TRBV4-2 - - 15 CASSQDQRSGNTIYF TGTGCCAGCAGCCAAGATCAACGCTCTGGAAACACCATATATTTT
TRBJ2-5 TRBV6-1 - TRBD2 15 CASSEALAGVGTQYF TGTGCCAGCAGTGAAGCTCTAGCGGGGGTGGGGACCCAGTACTTC
TRBJ1-2 TRBV18 few TRBD1 13 CASSPQTGEGYTF TGTGCCAGCTCACCACAGACAGGGGAAGGCTACACCTTC
TRBJ2-1 TRBV5-6 - - 17 CASSLIPRLESYNEQFF TGTGCCAGCAGCTTGATACCTCGCCTAGAATCTTACAATGAGCAGTTCTTC
TRBJ2-1 TRBV10-3 - - 13 CAISPFKDNEQFF TGTGCCATCAGCCCGTTCAAGGACAATGAGCAGTTCTTC
TRBJ2-2 TRBV11-3 - - 15 CASSQGGANTGELFF TGTGCCAGCAGCCAGGGGGGCGCGAACACCGGGGAGCTGTTTTTT
TRBJ1-2 TRBV10-3 - TRBD1 16 CAISDVRDRSNYGYTF TGTGCCATCAGTGACGTAAGGGACAGATCTAACTATGGCTACACCTTC
TRBJ1-5 TRBV30 - TRBD1 15 CAWSTGDLSNQPQHF TGTGCCTGGAGTACAGGGGATCTTAGCAATCAGCCCCAGCATTTT
TRBJ2-7 TRBV19 - TRBD2 16 CASSMLGGRSSYEQYF TGTGCCAGTAGTATGTTAGGCGGGAGGAGCTCCTACGAGCAGTACTTC
TRBJ2-7 TRBV28 - - 15 CASSSPSAGSYEQYF TGTGCCAGCAGTTCCCCCTCCGCCGGGAGTTACGAGCAGTACTTC
TRBJ2-7 TRBV11-2 - - 11 CASSLEGRQYF TGTGCCAGCAGCTTAGAAGGGAGGCAGTACTTC
TRBJ2-7 TRBV5-1 - TRBD1 16 CASSSRGTGGLGEQYF TGCGCCAGCAGCTCAAGAGGGACAGGGGGCTTGGGCGAGCAGTACTTC
TRBJ2-1 TRBV20-1 - - 10 CSAWENEQFF TGCAGTGCCTGGGAAAATGAGCAGTTCTTC
TRBJ1-3 TRBV2 - - 16 CASSDGEPPVRNTIYF TGTGCCAGCAGTGACGGGGAACCCCCGGTGAGAAACACCATATATTTT
TRBJ1-3 TRBV6-1 few TRBD1 16 CASSDRDRYSGNTIYF TGTGCCAGCAGTGATAGGGACAGGTACTCTGGAAACACCATATATTTT
TRBJ2-1 TRBV5-1 - TRBD1 19 CASSYRPILGDRVDNEQFF TGCGCCAGCAGCTATAGACCGATTTTAGGGGACAGGGTCGACAATGAGCAGTTCTTC
TRBJ1-5 TRBV18 - - 14 CASSSQARDQPQHF TGTGCCAGCTCTTCCCAGGCCCGGGATCAGCCCCAGCATTTT
TRBJ2-7 TRBV7-2 - - 12 CASRTPPYEQYF TGTGCCAGCAGAACCCCCCCCTACGAGCAGTACTTC
TRBJ2-7 TRBV5-1 - TRBD2 13 CASSLDSGYEQYF TGCGCCAGCAGCTTAGATAGCGGGTACGAGCAGTACTTC
TRBJ2-7 TRBV29-1 - - 11 CSVSDLSEQYF TGCAGCGTTTCGGACTTGAGCGAGCAGTACTTC
TRBJ1-2 TRBV20-1 - - 11 CSARPGDGYTF TGCAGTGCTAGACCAGGGGATGGCTACACCTTC
TRBJ2-7 TRBV19 - - 16 CASSIETVTLVNEQYF TGTGCCAGTAGTATAGAGACTGTAACCTTGGTCAACGAGCAGTACTTC
TRBJ2-7 TRBV13 once - 15 CASSLGGGETYEQYF TGTGCCAGCAGCTTAGGCGGTGGGGAAACCTACGAGCAGTACTTC
TRBJ1-2 TRBV18 - - 13 CASSTQGNYGYTF TGTGCCAGCTCAACGCAGGGGAACTATGGCTACACCTTC
TRBJ2-1 TRBV28 - TRBD2 15 CASSSSAGLYNEQFF TGTGCCAGCAGTTCATCGGCGGGACTATACAATGAGCAGTTCTTC
TRBJ2-1 TRBV19 few - 14 CASSTWETYNEQFF TGTGCCAGTAGTACCTGGGAAACCTACAATGAGCAGTTCTTC
TRBJ2-7 TRBV2 - - 15 CASRETEFSSYEQYF TGTGCCAGCAGGGAGACAGAATTTTCCTCCTACGAGCAGTACTTC
TRBJ2-3 TRBV28 - - 15 CASSEAGAGTDTQYF TGTGCCAGCTCTGAGGCGGGGGCGGGCACAGATACGCAGTATTTT
TRBJ2-6 TRBV7-3 - - 16 CASSLKQGAGANVLTF TGTGCCAGCAGCTTAAAACAGGGTGCTGGGGCCAACGTCCTGACTTTC
TRBJ2-4 TRBV10-2 - - 14 CASSEFGAGNIQYF TGCGCCAGCAGTGAGTTCGGGGCGGGGAACATTCAGTACTTC
TRBJ1-5 TRBV28 few TRBD1 13 CAVHRGVDQPQHF TGTGCCGTCCACAGGGGAGTAGATCAGCCCCAGCATTTT
TRBJ1-1 TRBV2 - - 12 CASSFTAIEAFF TGTGCCAGCAGCTTTACAGCGATTGAAGCTTTCTTT
TRBJ2-7 TRBV5-4 once - 15 CASSLEAAGSYEQYF TGTGCCAGCAGCTTGGAAGCGGCCGGCTCCTACGAGCAGTACTTC
TRBJ2-5 TRBV7-3 many TRBD2 20 CASSLTPPGLAGVTGETQYF TGTGCCAGCAGCTTAACTCCTCCGGGACTAGCGGGAGTTACGGGAGAGACCCAGTACTTC
TRBJ1-4 TRBV7-2 once - 13 CASSLMGGEKLFF TGTGCCAGCAGCTTAATGGGGGGTGAAAAACTGTTTTTT
TRBJ2-5 TRBV7-9 few TRBD2 15 CASSLGLAASKTQYF TGTGCCAGCAGCTTAGGGCTAGCGGCTTCAAAGACCCAGTACTTC
TRBJ2-3 TRBV7-2 - TRBD2 15 CASRGQRGAPDTQYF TGTGCCAGCAGAGGCCAGCGGGGCGCCCCAGATACGCAGTATTTT